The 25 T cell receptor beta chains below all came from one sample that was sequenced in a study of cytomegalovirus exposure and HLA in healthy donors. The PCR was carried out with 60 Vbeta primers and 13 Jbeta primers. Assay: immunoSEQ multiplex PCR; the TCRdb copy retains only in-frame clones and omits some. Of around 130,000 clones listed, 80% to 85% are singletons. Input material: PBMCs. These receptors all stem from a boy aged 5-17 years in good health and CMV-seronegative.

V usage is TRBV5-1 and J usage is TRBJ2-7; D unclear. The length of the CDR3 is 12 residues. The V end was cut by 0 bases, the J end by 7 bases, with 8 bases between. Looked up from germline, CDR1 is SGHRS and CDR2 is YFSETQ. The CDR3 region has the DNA TGCGCCAGCAGCTTGGACGGGTATGAGCAGTACTTC. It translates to CASSLDGYEQYF.

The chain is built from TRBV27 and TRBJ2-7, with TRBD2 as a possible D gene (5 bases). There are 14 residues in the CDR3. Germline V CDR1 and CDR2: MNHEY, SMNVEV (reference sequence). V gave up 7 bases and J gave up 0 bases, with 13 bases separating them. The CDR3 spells CASNLRGSSYEQYF. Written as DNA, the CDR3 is TGTGCCAGCAACTTGCGTGGGAGCTCCTACGAGCAGTACTTC.

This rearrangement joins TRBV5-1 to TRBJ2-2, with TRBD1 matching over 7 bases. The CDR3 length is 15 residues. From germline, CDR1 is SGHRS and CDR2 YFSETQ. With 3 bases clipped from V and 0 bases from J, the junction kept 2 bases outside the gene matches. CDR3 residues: CASSSTGTNTGELFF. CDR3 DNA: TGCGCCAGCAGCTCGACAGGGACGAACACCGGGGAGCTGTTTTTT.

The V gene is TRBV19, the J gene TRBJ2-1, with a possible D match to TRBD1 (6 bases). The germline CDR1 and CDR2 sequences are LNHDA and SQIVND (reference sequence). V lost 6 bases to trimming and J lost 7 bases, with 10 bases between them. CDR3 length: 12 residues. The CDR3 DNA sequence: TGTGCCAGTAGAACGGACAGAAATGAGCAGTTCTTC. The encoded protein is CASRTDRNEQFF.

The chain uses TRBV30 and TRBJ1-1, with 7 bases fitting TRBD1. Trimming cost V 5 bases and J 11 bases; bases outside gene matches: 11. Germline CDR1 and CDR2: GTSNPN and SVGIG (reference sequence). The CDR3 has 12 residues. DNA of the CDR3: TGTGCCTGGGCGACCACCAGGGGGATTGCTTTCTTT. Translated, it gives CAWATTRGIAFF.

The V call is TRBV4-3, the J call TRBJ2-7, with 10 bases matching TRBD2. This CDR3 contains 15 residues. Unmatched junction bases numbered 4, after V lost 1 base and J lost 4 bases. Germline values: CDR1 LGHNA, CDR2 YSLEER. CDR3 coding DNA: TGCGCCAGCAGCCAAGGGGCTAGCGGGAGATACGAGCAGTACTTC. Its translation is CASSQGASGRYEQYF.

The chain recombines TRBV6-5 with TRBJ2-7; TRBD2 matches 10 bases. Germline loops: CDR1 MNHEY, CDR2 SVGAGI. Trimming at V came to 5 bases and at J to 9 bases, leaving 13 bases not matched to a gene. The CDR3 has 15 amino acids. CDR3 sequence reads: CASSRAPAGGNGQYF. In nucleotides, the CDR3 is TGTGCCAGCAGTCGGGCCCCAGCGGGAGGGAACGGGCAGTACTTC.

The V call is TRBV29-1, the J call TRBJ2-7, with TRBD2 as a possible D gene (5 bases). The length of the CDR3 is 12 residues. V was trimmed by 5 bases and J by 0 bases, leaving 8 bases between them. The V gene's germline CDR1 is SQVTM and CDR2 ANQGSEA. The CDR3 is CSVRTSSYEQYF. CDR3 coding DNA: TGCAGCGTTCGTACTAGCTCCTACGAGCAGTACTTC.

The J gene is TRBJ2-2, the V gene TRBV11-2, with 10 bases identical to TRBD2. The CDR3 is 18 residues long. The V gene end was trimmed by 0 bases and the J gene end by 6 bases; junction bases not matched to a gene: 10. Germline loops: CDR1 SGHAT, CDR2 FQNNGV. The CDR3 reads CASSLDLASGSGAGELFF. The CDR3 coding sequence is TGTGCCAGCAGCTTAGATCTAGCTAGCGGGAGTGGGGCCGGGGAGCTGTTTTTT.

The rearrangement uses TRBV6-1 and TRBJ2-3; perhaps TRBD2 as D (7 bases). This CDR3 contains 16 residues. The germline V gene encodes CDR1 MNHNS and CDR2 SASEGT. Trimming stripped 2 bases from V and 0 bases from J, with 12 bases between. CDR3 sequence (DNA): TGTGCCAGCAGTGAATACGGGGGGCCGAGCACAGATACGCAGTATTTT. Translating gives CASSEYGGPSTDTQYF.

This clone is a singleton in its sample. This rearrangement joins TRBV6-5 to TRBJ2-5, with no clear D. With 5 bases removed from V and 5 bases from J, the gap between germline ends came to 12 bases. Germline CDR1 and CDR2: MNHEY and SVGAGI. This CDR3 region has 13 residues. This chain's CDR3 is CASSPPYRETQYF. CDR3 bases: TGTGCCAGCAGTCCACCCTACCGGGAGACCCAGTACTTC.

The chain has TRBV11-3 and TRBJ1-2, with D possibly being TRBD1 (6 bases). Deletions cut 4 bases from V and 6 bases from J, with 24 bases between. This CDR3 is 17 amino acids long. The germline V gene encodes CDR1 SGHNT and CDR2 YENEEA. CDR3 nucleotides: TGTGCCAGCAGCTCCCCCCGGGGGGCCCTCACAGGTCATGGCTACACCTTC. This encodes CASSSPRGALTGHGYTF.

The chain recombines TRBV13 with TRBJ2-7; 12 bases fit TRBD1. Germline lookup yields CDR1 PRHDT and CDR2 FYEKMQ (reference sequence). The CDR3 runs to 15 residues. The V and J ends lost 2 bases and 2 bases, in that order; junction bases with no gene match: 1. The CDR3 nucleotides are TGTGCCAGCAGCTTACGGGACAGGGGGCCCTACGAGCAGTACTTC. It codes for CASSLRDRGPYEQYF.

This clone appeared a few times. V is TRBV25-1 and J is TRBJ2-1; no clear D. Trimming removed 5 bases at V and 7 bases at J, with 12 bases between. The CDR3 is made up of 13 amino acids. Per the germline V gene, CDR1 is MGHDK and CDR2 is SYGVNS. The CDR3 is CASSPRFGNEQFF. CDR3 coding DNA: TGTGCCAGCAGTCCGCGGTTCGGTAATGAGCAGTTCTTC.

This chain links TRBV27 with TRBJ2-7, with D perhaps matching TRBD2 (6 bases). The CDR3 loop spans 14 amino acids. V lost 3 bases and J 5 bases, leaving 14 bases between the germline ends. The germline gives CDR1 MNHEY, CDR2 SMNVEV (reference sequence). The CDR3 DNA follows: TGTGCCAGCAGTTTGGGCGGGACCACGAACGAGCAGTACTTC. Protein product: CASSLGGTTNEQYF.

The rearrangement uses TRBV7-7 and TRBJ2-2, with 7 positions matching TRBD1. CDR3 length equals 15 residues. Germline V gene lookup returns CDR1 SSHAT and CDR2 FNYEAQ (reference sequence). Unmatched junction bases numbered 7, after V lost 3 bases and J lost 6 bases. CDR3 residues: CASSLDRTPPGELFF. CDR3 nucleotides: TGTGCCAGCAGCTTGGACAGGACCCCGCCCGGGGAGCTGTTTTTT.

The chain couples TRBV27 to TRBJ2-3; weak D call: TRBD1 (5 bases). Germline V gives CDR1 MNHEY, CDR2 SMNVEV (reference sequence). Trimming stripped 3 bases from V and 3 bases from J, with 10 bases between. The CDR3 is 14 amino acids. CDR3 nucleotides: TGTGCCAGCAGTTTCAGGGCTGGAACAGATACGCAGTATTTT. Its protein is CASSFRAGTDTQYF.

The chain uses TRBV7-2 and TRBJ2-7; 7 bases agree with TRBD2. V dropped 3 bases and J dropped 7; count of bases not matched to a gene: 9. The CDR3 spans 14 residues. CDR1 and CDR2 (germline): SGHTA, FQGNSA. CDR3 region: CASSLEAGVREQYF. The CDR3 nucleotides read TGTGCCAGCAGCTTGGAGGCGGGAGTAAGGGAGCAGTACTTC.

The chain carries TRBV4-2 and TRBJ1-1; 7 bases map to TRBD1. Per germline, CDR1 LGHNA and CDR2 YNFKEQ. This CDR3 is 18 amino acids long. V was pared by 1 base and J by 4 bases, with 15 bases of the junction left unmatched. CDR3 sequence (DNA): TGTGCCAGCAGCCAAGGACCTGAAACAGGGGAGGTTGTCACTGAAGCTTTCTTT. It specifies CASSQGPETGEVVTEAFF.

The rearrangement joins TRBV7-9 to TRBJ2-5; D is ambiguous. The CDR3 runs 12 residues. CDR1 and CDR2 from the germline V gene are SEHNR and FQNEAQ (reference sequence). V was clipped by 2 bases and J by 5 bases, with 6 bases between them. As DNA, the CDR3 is TGTGCCAGCAGCTTACCCGGGGAGACCCAGTACTTC. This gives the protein CASSLPGETQYF.

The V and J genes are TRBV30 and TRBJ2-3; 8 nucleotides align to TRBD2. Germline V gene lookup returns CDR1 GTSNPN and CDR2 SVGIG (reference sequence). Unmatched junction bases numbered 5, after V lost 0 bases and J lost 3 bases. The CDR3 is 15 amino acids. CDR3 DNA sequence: TGTGCCTGGAGTGTACGGAGCGGGGGAACAGATACGCAGTATTTT. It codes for CAWSVRSGGTDTQYF. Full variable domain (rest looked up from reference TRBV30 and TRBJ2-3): SQTIHQWPATLVQPVGSPLSLECTVEGTSNPNLYWYRQAAGRGLQLLFYSVGIGQISSEVPQNLSASRPQDRQFILSSKKLLLSDSGFYLCAWSVRSGGTDTQYFGPGTRLTVL.

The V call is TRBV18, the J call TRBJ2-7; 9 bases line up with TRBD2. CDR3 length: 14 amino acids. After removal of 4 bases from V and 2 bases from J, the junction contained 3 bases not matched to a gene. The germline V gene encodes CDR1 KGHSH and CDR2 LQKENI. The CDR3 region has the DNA TGTGCCAGCTCACTCGCTAGCGGGGCCTACGAGCAGTACTTC. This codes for CASSLASGAYEQYF.

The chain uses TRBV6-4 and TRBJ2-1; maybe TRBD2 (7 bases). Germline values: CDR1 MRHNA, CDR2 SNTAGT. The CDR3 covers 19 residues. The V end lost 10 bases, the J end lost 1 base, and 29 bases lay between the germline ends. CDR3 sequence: CATVGGGEASEGSYNEQFF. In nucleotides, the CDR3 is TGTGCCACGGTAGGGGGGGGCGAGGCTAGCGAGGGATCCTACAATGAGCAGTTCTTC.

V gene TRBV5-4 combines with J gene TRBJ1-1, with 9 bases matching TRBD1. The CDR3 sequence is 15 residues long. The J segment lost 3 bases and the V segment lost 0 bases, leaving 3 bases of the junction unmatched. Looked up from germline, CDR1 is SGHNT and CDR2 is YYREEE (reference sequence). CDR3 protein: CASSLVDRGYTEAFF. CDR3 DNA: TGTGCCAGCAGCTTGGTGGACAGGGGATACACTGAAGCTTTCTTT.

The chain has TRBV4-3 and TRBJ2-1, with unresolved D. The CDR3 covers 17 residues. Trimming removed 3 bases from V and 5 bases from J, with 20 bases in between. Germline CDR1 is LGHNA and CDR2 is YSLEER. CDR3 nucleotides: TGCGCCAGCAGCCATCGCACCCCTCGGTATAGCCACAATGAGCAGTTCTTC. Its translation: CASSHRTPRYSHNEQFF.